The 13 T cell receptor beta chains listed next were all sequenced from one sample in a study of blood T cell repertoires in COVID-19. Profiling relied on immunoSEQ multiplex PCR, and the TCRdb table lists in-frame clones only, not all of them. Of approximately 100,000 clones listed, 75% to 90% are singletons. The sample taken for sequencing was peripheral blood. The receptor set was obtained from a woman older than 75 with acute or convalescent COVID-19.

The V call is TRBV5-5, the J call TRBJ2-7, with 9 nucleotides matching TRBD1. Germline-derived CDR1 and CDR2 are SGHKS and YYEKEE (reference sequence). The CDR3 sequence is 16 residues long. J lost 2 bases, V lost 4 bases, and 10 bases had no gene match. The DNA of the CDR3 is TGTGCCAGCAGCAACCTGGGACAGGGCGTCCCCTACGAGCAGTACTTC. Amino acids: CASSNLGQGVPYEQYF. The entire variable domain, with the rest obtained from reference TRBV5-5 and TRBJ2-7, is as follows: DAGVTQSPTHLIKTRGQQVTLRCSPISGHKSVSWYQQVLGQGPQFIFQYYEKEERGRGNFPDRFSARQFPNYSSELNVNALLLGDSALYLCASSNLGQGVPYEQYFGPGTRLTVT.

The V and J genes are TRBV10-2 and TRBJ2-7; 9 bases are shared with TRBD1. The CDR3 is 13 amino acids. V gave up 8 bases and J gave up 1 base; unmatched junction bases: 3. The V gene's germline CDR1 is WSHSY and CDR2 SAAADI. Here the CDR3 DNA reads TGCGCCAGCCGACAGGGGGGATCCTACGAGCAGTACTTC. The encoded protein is CASRQGGSYEQYF.

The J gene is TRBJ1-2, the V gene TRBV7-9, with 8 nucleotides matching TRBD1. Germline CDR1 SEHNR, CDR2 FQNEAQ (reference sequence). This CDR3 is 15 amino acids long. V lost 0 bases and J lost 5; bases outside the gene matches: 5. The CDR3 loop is CASSLADREGYGYTF. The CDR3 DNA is TGTGCCAGCAGCTTAGCGGACAGGGAGGGGTATGGCTACACCTTC.

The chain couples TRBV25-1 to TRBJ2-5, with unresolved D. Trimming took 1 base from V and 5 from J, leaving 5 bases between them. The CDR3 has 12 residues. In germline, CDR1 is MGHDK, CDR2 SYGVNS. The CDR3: CASSESGETQYF. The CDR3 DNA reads TGTGCCAGCAGTGAATCCGGTGAGACCCAGTACTTC.

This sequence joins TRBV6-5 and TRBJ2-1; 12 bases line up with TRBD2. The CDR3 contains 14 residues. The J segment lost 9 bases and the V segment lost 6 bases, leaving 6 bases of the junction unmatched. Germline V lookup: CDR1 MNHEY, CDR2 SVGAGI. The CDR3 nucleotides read TGTGCCAGCAGCCGACTAGCGGGGGTTACTGAGCAGTTCTTC. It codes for CASSRLAGVTEQFF.

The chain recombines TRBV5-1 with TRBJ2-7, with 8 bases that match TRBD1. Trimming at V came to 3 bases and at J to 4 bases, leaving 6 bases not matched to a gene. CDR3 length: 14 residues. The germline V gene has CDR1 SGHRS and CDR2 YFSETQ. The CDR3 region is CASSSGQEQYEQYF. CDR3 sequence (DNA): TGCGCCAGCAGCTCGGGACAGGAGCAATACGAGCAGTACTTC.

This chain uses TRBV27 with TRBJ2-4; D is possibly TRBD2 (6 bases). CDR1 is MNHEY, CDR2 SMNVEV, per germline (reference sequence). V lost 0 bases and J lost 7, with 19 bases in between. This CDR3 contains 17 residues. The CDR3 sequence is CASSLSGGRGSENIQYF. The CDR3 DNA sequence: TGTGCCAGCAGTTTATCGGGGGGTAGGGGTTCGGAGAACATTCAGTACTTC.

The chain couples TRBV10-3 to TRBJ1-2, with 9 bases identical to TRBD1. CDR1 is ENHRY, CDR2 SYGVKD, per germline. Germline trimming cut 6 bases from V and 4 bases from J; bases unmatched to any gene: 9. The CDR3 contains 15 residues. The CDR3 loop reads CAISLLQGAGYGYTF. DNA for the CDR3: TGTGCCATCAGCCTGTTACAGGGGGCCGGCTATGGCTACACCTTC.

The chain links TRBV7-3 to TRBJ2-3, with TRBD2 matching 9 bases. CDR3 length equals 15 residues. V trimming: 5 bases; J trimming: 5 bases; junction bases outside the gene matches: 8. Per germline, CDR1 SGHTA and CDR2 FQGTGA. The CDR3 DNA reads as TGTGCCAGCAGCCCAGCGGGGGGTAGGTTAGATACGCAGTATTTT. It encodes CASSPAGGRLDTQYF.

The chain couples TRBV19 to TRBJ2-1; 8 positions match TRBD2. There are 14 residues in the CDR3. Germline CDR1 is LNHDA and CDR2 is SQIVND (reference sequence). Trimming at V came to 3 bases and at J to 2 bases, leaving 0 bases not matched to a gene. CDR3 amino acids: CASSIGGAYNEQFF. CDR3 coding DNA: TGTGCCAGTAGTATCGGGGGGGCCTACAATGAGCAGTTCTTC.

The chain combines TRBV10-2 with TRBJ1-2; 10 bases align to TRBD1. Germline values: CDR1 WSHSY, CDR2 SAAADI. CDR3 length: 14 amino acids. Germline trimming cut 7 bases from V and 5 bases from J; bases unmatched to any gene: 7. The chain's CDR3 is CASKLDRGGYGYTF. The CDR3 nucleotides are TGCGCCAGCAAACTGGACAGGGGGGGATATGGCTACACCTTC.

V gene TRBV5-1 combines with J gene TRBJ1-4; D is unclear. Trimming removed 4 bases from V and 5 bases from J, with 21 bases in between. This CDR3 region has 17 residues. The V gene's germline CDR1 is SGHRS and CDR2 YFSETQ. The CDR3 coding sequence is TGCGCCAGCAGCGGGGAGGGATCAGGAGGCGGCAATGAAAAACTGTTTTTT. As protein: CASSGEGSGGGNEKLFF.

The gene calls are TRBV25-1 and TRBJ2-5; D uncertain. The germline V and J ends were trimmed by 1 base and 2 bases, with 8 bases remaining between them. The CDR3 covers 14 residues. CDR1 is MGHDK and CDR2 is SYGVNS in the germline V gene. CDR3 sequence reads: CASSEWRKQETQYF. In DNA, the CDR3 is TGTGCCAGCAGTGAATGGAGAAAACAAGAGACCCAGTACTTC.